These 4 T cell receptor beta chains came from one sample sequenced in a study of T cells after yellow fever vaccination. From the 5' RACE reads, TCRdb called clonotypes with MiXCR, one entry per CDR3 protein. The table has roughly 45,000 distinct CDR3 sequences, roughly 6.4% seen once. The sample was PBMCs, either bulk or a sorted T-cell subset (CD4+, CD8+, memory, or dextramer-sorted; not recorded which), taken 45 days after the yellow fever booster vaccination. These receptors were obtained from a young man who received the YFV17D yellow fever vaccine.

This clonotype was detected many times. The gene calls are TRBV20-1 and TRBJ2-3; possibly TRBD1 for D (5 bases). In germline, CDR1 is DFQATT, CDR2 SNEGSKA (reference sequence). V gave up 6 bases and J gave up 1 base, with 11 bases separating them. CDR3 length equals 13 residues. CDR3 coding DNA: TGCAGTGCCGAGTCGACAGGCACAGATACGCAGTATTTT. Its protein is CSAESTGTDTQYF.

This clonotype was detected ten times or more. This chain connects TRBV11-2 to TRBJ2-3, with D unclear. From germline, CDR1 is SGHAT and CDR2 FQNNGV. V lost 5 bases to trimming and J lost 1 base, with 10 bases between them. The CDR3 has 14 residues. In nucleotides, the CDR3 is TGTGCCAGCAGCCGACATATACGCACAGATACGCAGTATTTT. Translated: CASSRHIRTDTQYF.

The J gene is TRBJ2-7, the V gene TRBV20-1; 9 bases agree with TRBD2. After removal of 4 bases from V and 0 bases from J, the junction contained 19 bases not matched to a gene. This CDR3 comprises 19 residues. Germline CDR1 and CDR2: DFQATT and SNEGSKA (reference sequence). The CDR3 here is CSATKSEREVSLFSYEQYF. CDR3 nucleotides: TGCAGTGCTACTAAGTCGGAGCGGGAGGTTTCCCTCTTCTCCTACGAGCAGTACTTC.

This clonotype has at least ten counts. CDR3 sequence reads: CASSLVEKLFF. DNA of the CDR3: TGTGCCAGCAGTTTAGTTGAAAAACTGTTTTTT. This sequence joins TRBV12-3 or TRBV12-4 and TRBJ1-4; D unclear. The V gene lost 1 base and the J gene lost 7 bases, with 1 base spanning the gap. There are 11 residues in the CDR3.